Below are 15 T cell receptor beta chains sequenced from a single sample in a study of technical replicates of blood from a few donors. Profiled with immunoSEQ multiplex PCR; TCRdb holds only in-frame clones, not every one. The repertoire holds about 68,000 clones, with approximately 97% as singletons. Sequencing was performed on T cells isolated from PBMCs. Source of these receptors: a human donor in good health.

V usage is TRBV13 and J usage is TRBJ2-1, with D maybe TRBD1 (7 bases). Per germline, CDR1 PRHDT and CDR2 FYEKMQ (reference sequence). V was trimmed by 4 bases and J by 2 bases, leaving 12 bases between them. This CDR3 region has 15 residues. CDR3 coding DNA: TGTGCCAGCAGCTCTCGCGGGACAGCCTACAATGAGCAGTTCTTC. Protein: CASSSRGTAYNEQFF.

The chain is built from TRBV6-1 and TRBJ1-5, with D unresolved. Looked up from germline, CDR1 is MNHNS and CDR2 is SASEGT. The CDR3 loop spans 14 amino acids. V lost 4 bases to trimming and J lost 0 bases, with 7 bases between them. CDR3 DNA: TGTGCCAGCAGTGGAGGGTCTAGCAATCAGCCCCAGCATTTT. It specifies CASSGGSSNQPQHF.

This clone has more than one count but fewer than ten. The J gene is TRBJ2-6, the V gene TRBV4-2; 12 bases are a match to TRBD1. The CDR3 runs 17 residues. In germline, CDR1 is LGHNA, CDR2 YNFKEQ. With V trimmed by 4 bases and J by 2 bases, 3 bases remained unmatched. The CDR3 sequence is CASSLGTGGAGANVLTF. In DNA form, the CDR3 reads TGTGCCAGCAGCCTCGGGACAGGGGGCGCTGGGGCCAACGTCCTGACTTTC.

J is TRBJ2-1 and V is TRBV7-3; the match to TRBD1 covers 12 bases. The CDR3 spans 15 residues. Germline-derived CDR1 and CDR2 are SGHTA and FQGTGA. With V trimmed by 0 bases and J by 9 bases, 3 bases remained unmatched. This CDR3 reads CASSLTGQGASEQFF. CDR3 nucleotides: TGTGCCAGCAGCTTAACGGGACAGGGGGCAAGTGAGCAGTTCTTC.

The chain recombines TRBV5-1 with TRBJ2-1; weak D call: TRBD2 (5 bases). The CDR3 is 19 amino acids. CDR1 and CDR2 (germline): SGHRS, YFSETQ. Trimming shortened V by 2 bases and J by 0 bases, and 21 bases separated the two germline ends. The DNA for the CDR3 is TGCGCCAGCAGCTTCCCCGCAAAGTTTGAGCGGTCCTCCTACAATGAGCAGTTCTTC. The encoded protein is CASSFPAKFERSSYNEQFF. The variable domain in full, completed from reference TRBV5-1 and TRBJ2-1, reads KAGVTQTPRYLIKTRGQQVTLSCSPISGHRSVSWYQQTPGQGLQFLFEYFSETQRNKGNFPGRFSGRQFSNSRSEMNVSTLELGDSALYLCASSFPAKFERSSYNEQFFGPGTRLTVL.

The J gene is TRBJ1-1, the V gene TRBV7-9; D may be TRBD1 (6 bases). CDR3 length equals 14 residues. Germline V CDR1 and CDR2: SEHNR, FQNEAQ (reference sequence). The V gene lost 5 bases and the J gene lost 5 bases, with 15 bases spanning the gap. The CDR3: CASSARQEYTEAFF. Here the CDR3 DNA reads TGTGCCAGCAGCGCACGACAGGAGTATACTGAAGCTTTCTTT.

CDR3 protein: CATGSDRVNTEAFF. CDR3 sequence (DNA): TGTGCCACAGGGTCCGACAGGGTAAATACTGAAGCTTTCTTT. V and J are TRBV15 and TRBJ1-1, with 7 nucleotides matching TRBD1. The CDR3 is 14 amino acids. V shed 9 bases, J shed 5 bases, and the junction held 12 bases outside the gene matches. CDR1 is LNHNV and CDR2 is YYDKDF in the germline V gene (reference sequence).

The chain carries TRBV5-4 and TRBJ2-3, with D possibly TRBD2 on 5 matching bases. Germline V lookup: CDR1 SGHNT, CDR2 YYREEE (reference sequence). The CDR3 runs 15 residues. The V end lost 3 bases, the J end lost 1 base, and 12 bases lay between the germline ends. The CDR3, as DNA: TGTGCCAGCAGCTGGGAGCCATCAGGCACAGATACGCAGTATTTT. Translating it yields CASSWEPSGTDTQYF. Variable domain in full (rest from reference TRBV5-4 and TRBJ2-3): ETGVTQSPTHLIKTRGQQVTLRCSSQSGHNTVSWYQQALGQGPQFIFQYYREEENGRGNFPPRFSGLQFPNYSSELNVNALELDDSALYLCASSWEPSGTDTQYFGPGTRLTVL.

The rearrangement uses TRBV7-9 and TRBJ2-7; 9 positions agree with TRBD1. The V gene's germline CDR1 is SEHNR and CDR2 FQNEAQ (reference sequence). CDR3 size: 14 residues. J lost 4 bases, V lost 1 base, and 2 bases had no gene match. CDR3 in amino acids: CASSLGDRDYEQYF. CDR3 coding DNA: TGTGCCAGCAGCTTAGGGGACAGGGATTACGAGCAGTACTTC.

The V and J genes are TRBV2 and TRBJ2-3, with TRBD2 matching over 9 bases. Germline CDR1 is SNHLY and CDR2 is FYNNEI. The CDR3 spans 13 residues. The V segment lost 7 bases and the J segment 5 bases; nucleotides outside the gene matches: 4. The CDR3 spells CASIAGVEDTQYF. Here the CDR3 DNA reads TGTGCCAGCATAGCGGGAGTGGAAGATACGCAGTATTTT.

The J gene is TRBJ2-7, the V gene TRBV7-9; D is unclear. Germline CDR1 is SEHNR and CDR2 is FQNEAQ (reference sequence). CDR3 length: 12 amino acids. V lost 5 bases and J 3 bases, leaving 8 bases between the germline ends. The CDR3 protein is CASSLQVYEQYF. DNA of the CDR3: TGTGCCAGCAGCCTCCAGGTCTACGAGCAGTACTTC.

The chain combines TRBV30 with TRBJ1-5, with TRBD1 matching 7 bases. Germline CDR1 is GTSNPN and CDR2 is SVGIG (reference sequence). Unmatched junction bases numbered 10, after V lost 5 bases and J lost 0 bases. This CDR3 has 16 residues. DNA of the CDR3: TGTGCCTGGGATCGGGGGACAGTCTTTAGCAATCAGCCCCAGCATTTT. The encoded protein is CAWDRGTVFSNQPQHF.

The rearrangement uses TRBV11-2 and TRBJ2-7; no clear D. The CDR3 consists of 15 residues. Trimming took off 1 base at V and 1 base at J, with 11 bases between the two ends. CDR1 is SGHAT and CDR2 is FQNNGV in the germline V gene. The CDR3 loop reads CASSLARKTSYEQYF. In nucleotides, the CDR3 is TGTGCCAGCAGCTTAGCCCGAAAGACATCCTACGAGCAGTACTTC.

This chain connects TRBV5-1 to TRBJ2-1; the match to TRBD2 covers 7 bases. The germline gives CDR1 SGHRS, CDR2 YFSETQ. The V gene end was trimmed by 0 bases and the J gene end by 4 bases; junction bases not matched to a gene: 4. The CDR3 totals 15 residues. CDR3 nucleotides: TGCGCCAGCAGCTTGGATCCTAGCGGATACAATGAGCAGTTCTTC. Protein: CASSLDPSGYNEQFF.

The rearrangement links TRBV6-1 to TRBJ2-7; D is unclear. The CDR3 extends over 17 amino acids. Looked up from germline, CDR1 is MNHNS and CDR2 is SASEGT. V was clipped by 4 bases and J by 0 bases, with 19 bases between them. The CDR3 sequence is CASSASFWAPSSYEQYF. CDR3 DNA: TGTGCCAGCAGTGCGTCCTTTTGGGCGCCAAGCTCCTACGAGCAGTACTTC.